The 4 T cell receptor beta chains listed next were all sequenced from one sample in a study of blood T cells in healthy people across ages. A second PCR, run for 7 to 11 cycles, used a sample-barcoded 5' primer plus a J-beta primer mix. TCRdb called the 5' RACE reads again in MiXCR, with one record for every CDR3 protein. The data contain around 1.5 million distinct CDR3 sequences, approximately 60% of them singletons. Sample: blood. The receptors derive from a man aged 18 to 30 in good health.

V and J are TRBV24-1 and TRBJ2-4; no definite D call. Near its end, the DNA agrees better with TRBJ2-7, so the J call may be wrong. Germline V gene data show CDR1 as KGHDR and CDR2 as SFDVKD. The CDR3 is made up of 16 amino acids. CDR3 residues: CATSEFGKQNGYEQYF. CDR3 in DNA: TGTGCCACCAGTGAGTTCGGAAAGCAGAACGGTTACGAGCAGTACTTC.

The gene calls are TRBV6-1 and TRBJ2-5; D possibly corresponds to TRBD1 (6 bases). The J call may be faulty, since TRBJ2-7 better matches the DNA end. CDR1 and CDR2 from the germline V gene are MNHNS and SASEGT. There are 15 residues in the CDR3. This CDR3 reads CASSESQGKFYEQYF. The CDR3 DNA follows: TGTGCCAGCAGTGAAAGCCAGGGGAAATTCTACGAGCAGTACTTC.

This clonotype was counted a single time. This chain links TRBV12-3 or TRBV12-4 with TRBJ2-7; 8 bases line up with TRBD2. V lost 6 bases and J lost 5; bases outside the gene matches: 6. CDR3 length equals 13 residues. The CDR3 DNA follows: TGTGCCAGCAGAGGCGGACTAGCTGACGAGCAGTACTTC. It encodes CASRGGLADEQYF.

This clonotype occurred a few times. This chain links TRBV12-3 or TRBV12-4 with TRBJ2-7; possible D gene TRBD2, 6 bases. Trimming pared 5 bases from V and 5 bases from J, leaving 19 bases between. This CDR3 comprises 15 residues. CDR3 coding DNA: TGTGCCAGCAGTGGCGGGACCTTTCAAGGGGACGAGCAGTACTTC. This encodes CASSGGTFQGDEQYF.